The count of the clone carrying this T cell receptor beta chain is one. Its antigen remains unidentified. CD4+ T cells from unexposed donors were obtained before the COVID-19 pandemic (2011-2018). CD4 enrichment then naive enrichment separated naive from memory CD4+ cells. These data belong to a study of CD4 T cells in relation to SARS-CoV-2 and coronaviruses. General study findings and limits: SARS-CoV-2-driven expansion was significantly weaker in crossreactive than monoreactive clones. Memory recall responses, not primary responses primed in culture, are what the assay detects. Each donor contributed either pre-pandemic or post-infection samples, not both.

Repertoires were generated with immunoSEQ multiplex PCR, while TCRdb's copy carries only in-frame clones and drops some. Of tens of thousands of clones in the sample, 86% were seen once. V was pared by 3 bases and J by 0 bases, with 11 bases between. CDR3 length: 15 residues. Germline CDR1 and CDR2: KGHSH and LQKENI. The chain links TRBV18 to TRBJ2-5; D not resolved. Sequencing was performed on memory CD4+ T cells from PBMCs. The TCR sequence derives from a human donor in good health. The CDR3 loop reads CASSPGTVYQETQYF. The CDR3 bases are TGTGCCAGCTCACCCGGTACCGTGTACCAAGAGACCCAGTACTTC.